The 9 T cell receptor beta chains below all came from one sample that was sequenced in a study of vaccination and CD4 T cells after COVID-19. No antigens are known for them. The Oncomine TCR Beta short-read assay sequenced DNA from cultured CD4+ T cells. TCRdb fed the PCR reads into MiXCR, producing one record per CDR3 protein. Here the sample spans about 19,000 distinct CDR3 sequences, about two fifths being singletons. Treatment: roughly nine-day PBMC culture with coronavirus spike peptide pools or control peptides (ViraFEST assay). Sequencing input: cultured CD4+ T cells from blood. Receptor source: a human donor with COVID-19.

The rearrangement joins TRBV10-1 to TRBJ2-7, with unresolved D. The V gene's germline CDR1 is WNHNN and CDR2 SYGVQD (reference sequence). CDR3 length: 12 residues. Trimming took off 4 bases at V and 0 bases at J, with 4 bases between the two ends. The CDR3: CASSVHSYEQYF. CDR3 coding DNA: TGCGCCAGCAGTGTGCACTCCTACGAGCAGTACTTC.

The chain combines TRBV20-1 with TRBJ2-5, with TRBD2 matching 9 bases. V trimming: 6 bases; J trimming: 1 base; junction bases outside the gene matches: 6. CDR1 is DFQATT and CDR2 is SNEGSKA in the germline V gene (reference sequence). The CDR3 runs to 14 residues. This chain's CDR3 is CSAPAGGLQETQYF. In DNA, the CDR3 is TGCAGTGCGCCAGCGGGGGGCCTCCAAGAGACCCAGTACTTC.

V is TRBV5-1 and J is TRBJ1-1; D not certain. Germline loops: CDR1 SGHRS, CDR2 YFSETQ. This CDR3 region has 16 residues. Trimming pared 0 bases from V and 2 bases from J, leaving 14 bases between. The CDR3 coding sequence is TGCGCCAGCAGCTTGGCATCGTCAGGCACTAACACTGAAGCTTTCTTT. It encodes CASSLASSGTNTEAFF.

This clonotype was recorded once. V is TRBV6-2 or TRBV6-3 and J is TRBJ2-2; TRBD2 matches at 16 bases. V lost 5 bases and J lost 8; bases outside the gene matches: 11. CDR1 and CDR2 (germline): MNHEY, SVGEGT. The length of the CDR3 is 18 residues. Here the CDR3 reads CASSGPGLAGGHPGELFF. For the CDR3, the DNA is TGTGCCAGCAGTGGACCGGGACTAGCGGGGGGGCATCCAGGGGAGCTGTTTTTT.

CDR3 sequence reads: CASSERMAGAYNEQFF. The CDR3 bases are TGTGCCAGCAGTGAAAGGATGGCGGGGGCCTACAATGAGCAGTTCTTC. The V call is TRBV2, the J call TRBJ2-1; 7 bases map to TRBD2. In germline, CDR1 is SNHLY, CDR2 FYNNEI. J was trimmed by 2 bases and V by 2 bases; bases with no gene match: 6. The CDR3 loop spans 16 amino acids.

This clonotype was observed a single time. The chain has TRBV24-1 and TRBJ2-1, with D possibly TRBD1 on 5 matching bases. Trimming cost V 3 bases and J 5 bases, with 7 bases left between them. CDR3 length: 13 residues. Germline V gives CDR1 KGHDR, CDR2 SFDVKD. CDR3: CATSDGRDNEQFF. CDR3 nucleotides: TGTGCCACCAGTGATGGCAGGGACAATGAGCAGTTCTTC.

This sequence joins TRBV19 and TRBJ2-7; D is possibly TRBD1 or TRBD2 (6 bases each). V lost 5 bases and J lost 2, with 10 bases in between. This CDR3 has 13 residues. The V gene's germline CDR1 is LNHDA and CDR2 SQIVND (reference sequence). The CDR3: CASSSRGPYEQYF. For the CDR3, the DNA is TGTGCCAGTAGTTCCCGGGGGCCCTACGAGCAGTACTTC.

This sequence joins TRBV6-1 and TRBJ1-5, with a tentative D call TRBD1 (6 bases). The germline CDR1 and CDR2 sequences are MNHNS and SASEGT. V was pared by 6 bases and J by 3 bases, with 15 bases between. This CDR3 spans 15 amino acids. The CDR3 nucleotides read TGTGCCAGCAGCCCTCCAGGGGCCATCAATCAGCCCCAGCATTTT. Protein: CASSPPGAINQPQHF.

The genes are TRBV4-3 and TRBJ2-3, with 10 nucleotides matching TRBD2. Looked up from germline, CDR1 is LGHNA and CDR2 is YSLEER. Trimming took 6 bases from V and 4 from J; bases not matched to a gene: 4. This CDR3 is 14 amino acids long. The DNA for the CDR3 is TGCGCCAGCAGTCAGCGGGGGGGCGCAGATACGCAGTATTTT. Protein: CASSQRGGADTQYF.